This T cell receptor (beta chain) was observed in a study of T cells after yellow fever vaccination. After removal of 6 bases from V and 5 bases from J, the junction contained 6 bases not matched to a gene. Germline V lookup: CDR1 MNHEY, CDR2 SVGEGT. The CDR3 spans 13 residues. TCRdb called the 5' RACE reads again in MiXCR, with one record for every CDR3 protein. This table holds under 600,000 distinct CDR3 sequences, about 14% found once. Sequences were derived from PBMCs, sampled on the day of the yellow fever booster vaccination. The rearrangement uses TRBV6-2 or TRBV6-3 and TRBJ2-5, with TRBD2 matching over 7 bases. The clonotype comes from a man aged 25 to 45 who received the YFV17D yellow fever vaccine. The CDR3 DNA reads as TGTGCCAGCAGGAGAGCGGGAAGCGAGACCCAGTACTTC. Translating it yields CASRRAGSETQYF.